These 22 T cell receptor beta chains came from one sample sequenced in a study of blood T cell repertoires in COVID-19. Measured with immunoSEQ multiplex PCR; TCRdb has only the in-frame clones, and not every one. The table has 130,000 or so clones, approximately 80% seen once; the top ten hold approximately 9.1%. The sequenced sample was peripheral blood. These receptor sequences come from a woman between 55 and 75 years old with active or convalescent COVID-19.

The V call is TRBV29-1, the J call TRBJ1-1; D is unresolved. Germline lookup yields CDR1 SQVTM and CDR2 ANQGSEA. Trimming stripped 5 bases from V and 3 bases from J, with 7 bases between. The CDR3 contains 11 residues. The CDR3 loop is CSVRQDTEAFF. The CDR3 DNA reads TGCAGCGTTAGGCAGGACACTGAAGCTTTCTTT.

The rearrangement joins TRBV28 to TRBJ2-3; 8 nucleotides match TRBD2. There are 16 residues in the CDR3. The V segment lost 6 bases and the J segment 5 bases; nucleotides outside the gene matches: 13. Germline V gene sequence: CDR1 MDHEN, CDR2 SYDVKM. The CDR3 here is CASSIPWRGAKDTQYF. In DNA, the CDR3 is TGTGCCAGCAGCATCCCCTGGCGGGGGGCTAAAGATACGCAGTATTTT.

The chain joins TRBV27 to TRBJ1-2; 8 bases agree with TRBD1. Trimming took 5 bases from V and 10 from J; bases not matched to a gene: 9. Germline CDR1 and CDR2: MNHEY and SMNVEV (reference sequence). The CDR3 contains 13 residues. CDR3 region: CASSVDGTGPYTF. The CDR3 DNA reads TGTGCCAGCAGTGTCGACGGGACAGGACCCTACACCTTC.

The genes are TRBV5-1 and TRBJ1-1, with 7 positions matching TRBD1. Unmatched junction bases numbered 14, after V lost 4 bases and J lost 5 bases. Germline values: CDR1 SGHRS, CDR2 YFSETQ. CDR3 length: 16 amino acids. The CDR3 nucleotides are TGCGCCAGCAGCACTGGGACAGCCCCAACCGGGACTGAAGCTTTCTTT. Residues: CASSTGTAPTGTEAFF. Full variable domain (remainder filled in from reference TRBV5-1 and TRBJ1-1): KAGVTQTPRYLIKTRGQQVTLSCSPISGHRSVSWYQQTPGQGLQFLFEYFSETQRNKGNFPGRFSGRQFSNSRSEMNVSTLELGDSALYLCASSTGTAPTGTEAFFGQGTRLTVV.

The chain is built from TRBV4-1 and TRBJ2-2; no firm D call. This CDR3 is 12 amino acids long. The germline V gene has CDR1 MGHRA and CDR2 YSYEKL. V dropped 4 bases and J dropped 6 bases, with 6 bases sitting between them. This CDR3 is CASSPPAGELFF. The CDR3 nucleotides are TGCGCCAGCAGCCCCCCGGCCGGGGAGCTGTTTTTT.

The chain carries TRBV5-1 and TRBJ1-6, with 8 bases aligning to TRBD1. The trim removed 2 bases at V and 6 bases at J, leaving 7 bases unmatched. The CDR3 is 16 amino acids. CDR1 and CDR2 (germline): SGHRS, YFSETQ. The CDR3 region is CASSFGQGPLNSPLHF. CDR3 coding DNA: TGCGCCAGCAGCTTCGGACAGGGACCTCTTAATTCACCCCTCCACTTT.

The chain employs TRBV6-1 and TRBJ1-1; 7 bases are a match to TRBD1. From germline, CDR1 is MNHNS and CDR2 SASEGT. V shed 1 base and J 5 bases; nucleotides not matched to a gene: 7. The CDR3 is made up of 15 amino acids. The CDR3 loop is CASSEVPGGYTEAFF. CDR3 in DNA: TGTGCCAGCAGTGAAGTCCCAGGGGGTTATACTGAAGCTTTCTTT.

This clone has a single count. The gene calls are TRBV28 and TRBJ1-1; TRBD1 aligns across 7 bases. CDR1 and CDR2 from the germline V gene are MDHEN and SYDVKM. V shed 6 bases, J shed 5 bases, and the junction held 9 bases outside the gene matches. The CDR3 has 14 amino acids. The CDR3 loop is CASRRTGKGTEAFF. CDR3 in DNA: TGTGCCAGCAGAAGGACAGGCAAGGGGACTGAAGCTTTCTTT.

This clone has just one count. In DNA form, the CDR3 reads TGTGCCAGCAGCTTAGTAGTAGGGGCGAGGAATTCACCCCTCCACTTT. Amino acids: CASSLVVGARNSPLHF. The chain joins TRBV7-9 to TRBJ1-6; TRBD1 is a possible D gene (5 bases). V dropped 1 base and J dropped 7 bases, with 14 bases sitting between them. Germline CDR1 and CDR2: SEHNR and FQNEAQ (reference sequence). This CDR3 spans 16 amino acids.

This clone was detected only once. This chain joins TRBV11-2 and TRBJ2-5, with D maybe TRBD2 (5 bases). The CDR3 consists of 13 residues. The germline V and J ends were trimmed by 5 bases and 2 bases, with 9 bases remaining between them. Germline V gives CDR1 SGHAT, CDR2 FQNNGV. The CDR3 DNA follows: TGTGCCAGCAGCCTCTCGGGACAAGAGACCCAGTACTTC. Protein: CASSLSGQETQYF.

The V gene is TRBV11-2, the J gene TRBJ1-3; possible D gene TRBD1, 5 bases. Germline V gives CDR1 SGHAT, CDR2 FQNNGV. This CDR3 contains 16 residues. V lost 0 bases and J lost 3, with 12 bases in between. CDR3 amino acids: CASSLDLDGGGNTIYF. The CDR3 DNA reads as TGTGCCAGCAGCTTAGATCTCGACGGGGGTGGAAACACCATATATTTT. Filled out from reference TRBV11-2 and TRBJ1-3, the complete variable domain reads EAGVAQSPRYKIIEKRQSVAFWCNPISGHATLYWYQQILGQGPKLLIQFQNNGVVDDSQLPKDRFSAERLKGVDSTLKIQPAKLEDSAVYLCASSLDLDGGGNTIYFGEGSWLTVV.

This chain uses TRBV5-4 with TRBJ2-2; D call uncertain. Germline CDR1 reads SGHNT; CDR2 reads YYREEE (reference sequence). Trimming took off 4 bases at V and 2 bases at J, with 15 bases between the two ends. The CDR3 contains 16 residues. This chain's CDR3 is CASSPSPWRNTGELFF. In DNA, the CDR3 is TGTGCCAGCAGCCCAAGCCCATGGAGAAACACCGGGGAGCTGTTTTTT.

This clone was seen a single time. The rearrangement uses TRBV14 and TRBJ2-3; a possible D gene is TRBD2 (6 bases). With 4 bases removed from V and 2 bases from J, the gap between germline ends came to 10 bases. This CDR3 region has 14 residues. Germline V gene data show CDR1 as SGHDN and CDR2 as FVKESK. The CDR3 sequence is CASSPGLTTDTQYF. The CDR3 nucleotides are TGTGCCAGCAGCCCGGGACTTACCACAGATACGCAGTATTTT.

The chain recombines TRBV7-9 with TRBJ2-1; 10 bases match TRBD2. V shed 5 bases, J shed 7 bases, and the junction held 5 bases outside the gene matches. From germline, CDR1 is SEHNR and CDR2 FQNEAQ (reference sequence). The CDR3 has 14 residues. CDR3 region: CASSRSSGGNEQFF. Here the CDR3 DNA reads TGTGCCAGCAGCAGGTCTAGCGGGGGTAATGAGCAGTTCTTC.

The chain links TRBV2 to TRBJ2-1; possible D gene TRBD1, 6 bases. Germline CDR1 reads SNHLY; CDR2 reads FYNNEI. V was cut by 6 bases and J by 9 bases, with 18 bases left in between. The CDR3 spans 14 residues. In DNA form, the CDR3 reads TGTGCCAGCAGCTCGGACAGTCGATCTCGTGAGCAGTTCTTC. Translation: CASSSDSRSREQFF.

This clone was detected only once. This chain joins TRBV10-1 and TRBJ2-5; 10 nucleotides line up with TRBD1. This CDR3 has 17 amino acids. Germline V lookup: CDR1 WNHNN, CDR2 SYGVQD (reference sequence). The V segment lost 10 bases and the J segment 3 bases; nucleotides outside the gene matches: 17. The chain's CDR3 is CAISTGTGAAEKETQYF. The CDR3 DNA reads as TGCGCCATTTCGACCGGGACAGGGGCCGCCGAAAAAGAGACCCAGTACTTC.

This sequence joins TRBV5-1 and TRBJ2-1, with unresolved D. There are 14 residues in the CDR3. The germline V gene has CDR1 SGHRS and CDR2 YFSETQ. The V gene lost 0 bases and the J gene lost 2 bases, with 6 bases spanning the gap. The CDR3 DNA is TGCGCCAGCAGCTTGGAACAGACCTACAATGAGCAGTTCTTC. Translation gives CASSLEQTYNEQFF.

J is TRBJ2-5 and V is TRBV3-1 (or the pseudogene TRBV3-2); 7 bases align to TRBD1. The trim removed 4 bases at V and 1 base at J, leaving 6 bases unmatched. Looked up from germline, CDR1 is LGHDT and CDR2 is YNNKEL (reference sequence). This CDR3 has 15 residues. The CDR3 DNA reads TGTGCCAGCAGCCTCCGACAGGGCCCCCAAGAGACCCAGTACTTC. This codes for CASSLRQGPQETQYF.

This clone was counted a single time. The chain is built from TRBV28 and TRBJ1-6, with 8 bases identical to TRBD1. The junction had 8 bases not matched to a gene; V was cut back by 7 bases and J by 9 bases. Germline V CDR1 and CDR2: MDHEN, SYDVKM. The CDR3 runs 14 residues. CDR3 nucleotide sequence: TGTGCCAGCAAACCCGGACAGGGCACTTCACCCCTCCACTTT. This encodes CASKPGQGTSPLHF.

This clone appeared a few times. The CDR3: CSASRESSNQPQHF. CDR3 DNA: TGCAGTGCTAGTCGAGAGTCTAGCAATCAGCCCCAGCATTTT. J is TRBJ1-5 and V is TRBV20-1; D is undetermined. Deletions cut 3 bases from V and 0 bases from J, with 9 bases between. The CDR3 has 14 residues. Germline lookup yields CDR1 DFQATT and CDR2 SNEGSKA (reference sequence).

The CDR3 region has the DNA TGTGCCAGCAGCCAAGAAGGGACAGGGGGGATAGGGGGTCAGTACTTC. It encodes CASSQEGTGGIGGQYF. V usage is TRBV3-1 (or the pseudogene TRBV3-2) and J usage is TRBJ2-4; 11 bases are shared with TRBD1. The CDR3 is 16 amino acids. Germline V gene lookup returns CDR1 LGHDT and CDR2 YNNKEL (reference sequence). Trimming cost V 0 bases and J 12 bases; bases outside gene matches: 10.

The V gene is TRBV5-6, the J gene TRBJ1-4, with D possibly matching TRBD1 (5 bases). From germline, CDR1 is SGHDT and CDR2 YYEEEE. V was cut by 4 bases and J by 5 bases, with 15 bases left in between. This CDR3 is built from 15 residues. CDR3 sequence: CASSTIDSLNEKLFF. In DNA, the CDR3 is TGTGCCAGCAGCACCATAGACAGTCTGAATGAAAAACTGTTTTTT.